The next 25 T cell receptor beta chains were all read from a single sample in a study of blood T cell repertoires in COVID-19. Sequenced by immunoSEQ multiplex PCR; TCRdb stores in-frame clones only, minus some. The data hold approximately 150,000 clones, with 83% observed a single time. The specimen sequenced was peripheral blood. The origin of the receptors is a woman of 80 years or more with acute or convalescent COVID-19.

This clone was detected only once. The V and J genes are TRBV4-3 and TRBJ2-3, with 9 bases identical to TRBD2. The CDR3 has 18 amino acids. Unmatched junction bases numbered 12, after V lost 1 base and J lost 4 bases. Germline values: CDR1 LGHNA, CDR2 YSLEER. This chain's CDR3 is CASSQVIGAGGVADTQYF. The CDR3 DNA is TGCGCCAGCAGCCAAGTAATCGGAGCGGGAGGAGTCGCAGATACGCAGTATTTT.

This CDR3 is CASSPGGGGSTPYGYTF. The CDR3, as DNA: TGTGCCAGCAGCCCAGGCGGGGGCGGCTCGACCCCCTATGGCTACACCTTC. This chain connects TRBV7-2 to TRBJ1-2; perhaps TRBD1 as D (6 bases). This CDR3 contains 17 residues. Trimming took 5 bases from V and 4 from J, leaving 23 bases between them. Germline V lookup: CDR1 SGHTA, CDR2 FQGNSA.

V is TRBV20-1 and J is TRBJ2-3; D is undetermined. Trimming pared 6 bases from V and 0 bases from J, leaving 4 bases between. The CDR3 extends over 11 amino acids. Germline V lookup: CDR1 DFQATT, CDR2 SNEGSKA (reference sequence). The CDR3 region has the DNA TGCAGTGCGGGCAGCACAGATACGCAGTATTTT. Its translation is CSAGSTDTQYF.

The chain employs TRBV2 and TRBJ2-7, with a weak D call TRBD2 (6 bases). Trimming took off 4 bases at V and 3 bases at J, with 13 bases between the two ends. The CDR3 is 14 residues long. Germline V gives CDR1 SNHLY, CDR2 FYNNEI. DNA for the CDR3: TGTGCCAGCAGTGGAACTAGCCTGGGCTACGAGCAGTACTTC. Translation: CASSGTSLGYEQYF.

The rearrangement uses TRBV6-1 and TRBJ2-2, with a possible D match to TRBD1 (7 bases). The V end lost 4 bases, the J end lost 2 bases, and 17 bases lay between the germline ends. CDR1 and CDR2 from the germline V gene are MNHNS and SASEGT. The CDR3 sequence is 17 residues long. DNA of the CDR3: TGTGCCAGCAGTGCCCGGGGGACAGCTAAAAACACCGGGGAGCTGTTTTTT. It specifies CASSARGTAKNTGELFF.

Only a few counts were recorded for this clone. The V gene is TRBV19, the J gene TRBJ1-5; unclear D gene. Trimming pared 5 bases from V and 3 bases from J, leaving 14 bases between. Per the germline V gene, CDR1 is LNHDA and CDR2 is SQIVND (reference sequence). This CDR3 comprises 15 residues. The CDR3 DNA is TGTGCCAGTAGTTCCCAAGCAGGCGCCAATCAGCCCCAGCATTTT. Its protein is CASSSQAGANQPQHF.

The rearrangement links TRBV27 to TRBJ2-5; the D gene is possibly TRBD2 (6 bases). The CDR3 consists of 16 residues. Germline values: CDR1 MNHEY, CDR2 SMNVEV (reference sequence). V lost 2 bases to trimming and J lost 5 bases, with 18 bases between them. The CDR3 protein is CASSLVLPGAEETQYF. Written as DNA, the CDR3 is TGTGCCAGCAGTTTAGTTCTCCCGGGAGCGGAGGAGACCCAGTACTTC.

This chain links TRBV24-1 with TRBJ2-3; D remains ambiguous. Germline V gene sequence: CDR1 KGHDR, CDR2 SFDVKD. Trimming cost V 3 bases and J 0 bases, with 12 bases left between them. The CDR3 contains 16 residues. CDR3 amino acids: CATSDNRALSTDTQYF. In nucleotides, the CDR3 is TGTGCCACCAGTGATAACAGAGCTCTTAGCACAGATACGCAGTATTTT.

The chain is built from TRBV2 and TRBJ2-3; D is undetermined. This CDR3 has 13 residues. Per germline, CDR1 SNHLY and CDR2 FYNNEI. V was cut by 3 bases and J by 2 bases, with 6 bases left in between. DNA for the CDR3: TGTGCCAGCAGTGACGGAGTCACAGATACGCAGTATTTT. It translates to CASSDGVTDTQYF. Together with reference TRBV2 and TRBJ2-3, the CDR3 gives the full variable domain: EPEVTQTPSHQVTQMGQEVILRCVPISNHLYFYWYRQILGQKVEFLVSFYNNEISEKSEIFDDQFSVERPDGSNFTLKIRSTKLEDSAMYFCASSDGVTDTQYFGPGTRLTVL.

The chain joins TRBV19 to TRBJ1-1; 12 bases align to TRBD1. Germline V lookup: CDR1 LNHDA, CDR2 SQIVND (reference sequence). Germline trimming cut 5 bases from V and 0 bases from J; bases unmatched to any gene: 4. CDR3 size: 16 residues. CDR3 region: CASSSGQGAMNTEAFF. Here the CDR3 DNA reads TGTGCCAGTAGTTCGGGACAGGGGGCGATGAACACTGAAGCTTTCTTT.

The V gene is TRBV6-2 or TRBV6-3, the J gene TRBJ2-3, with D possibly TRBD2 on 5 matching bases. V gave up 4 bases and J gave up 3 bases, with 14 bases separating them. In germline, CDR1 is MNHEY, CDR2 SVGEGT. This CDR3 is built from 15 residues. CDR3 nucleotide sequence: TGTGCCAGCAGTTCCCCCCCGGGATGGACAGATACGCAGTATTTT. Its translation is CASSSPPGWTDTQYF.

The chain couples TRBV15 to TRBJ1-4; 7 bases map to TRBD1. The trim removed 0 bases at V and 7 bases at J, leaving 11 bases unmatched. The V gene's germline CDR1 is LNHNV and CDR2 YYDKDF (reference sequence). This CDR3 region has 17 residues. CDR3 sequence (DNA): TGTGCCACCAGCAGAGATCCCGGGACAGCTTGGGGTGAAAAACTGTTTTTT. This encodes CATSRDPGTAWGEKLFF.

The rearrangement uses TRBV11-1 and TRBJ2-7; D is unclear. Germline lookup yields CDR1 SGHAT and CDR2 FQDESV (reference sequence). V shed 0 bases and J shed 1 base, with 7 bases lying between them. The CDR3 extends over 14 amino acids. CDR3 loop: CASSLAGRSYEQYF. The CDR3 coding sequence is TGTGCCAGCAGCTTAGCCGGCAGGTCCTACGAGCAGTACTTC.

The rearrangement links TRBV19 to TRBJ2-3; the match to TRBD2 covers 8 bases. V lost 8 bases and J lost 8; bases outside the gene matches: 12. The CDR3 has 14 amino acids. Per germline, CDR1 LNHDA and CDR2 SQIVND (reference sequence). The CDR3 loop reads CASRKRGPEVTQYF. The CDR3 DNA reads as TGTGCCAGTCGCAAGCGGGGGCCCGAGGTTACGCAGTATTTT.

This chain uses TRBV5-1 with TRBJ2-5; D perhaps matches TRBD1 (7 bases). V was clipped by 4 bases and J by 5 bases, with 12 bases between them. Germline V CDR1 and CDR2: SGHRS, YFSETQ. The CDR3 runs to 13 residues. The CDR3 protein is CASSPPGGETQYF. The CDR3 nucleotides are TGCGCCAGCAGCCCACCAGGGGGGGAGACCCAGTACTTC.

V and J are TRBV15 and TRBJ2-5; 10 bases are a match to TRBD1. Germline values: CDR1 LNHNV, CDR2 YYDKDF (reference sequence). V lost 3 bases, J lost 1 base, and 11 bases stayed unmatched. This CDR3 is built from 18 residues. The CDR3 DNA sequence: TGTGCCACCAGCAGGGGCGGGGACAGGGGCATATCCCAAGAGACCCAGTACTTC. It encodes CATSRGGDRGISQETQYF.

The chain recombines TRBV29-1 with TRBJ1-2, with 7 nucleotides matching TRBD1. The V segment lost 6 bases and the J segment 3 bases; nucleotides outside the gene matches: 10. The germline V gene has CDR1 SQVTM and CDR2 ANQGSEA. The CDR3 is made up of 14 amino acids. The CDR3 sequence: CSVFRRTGHYGYTF. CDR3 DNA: TGCAGCGTCTTCCGCCGGACAGGCCACTATGGCTACACCTTC.

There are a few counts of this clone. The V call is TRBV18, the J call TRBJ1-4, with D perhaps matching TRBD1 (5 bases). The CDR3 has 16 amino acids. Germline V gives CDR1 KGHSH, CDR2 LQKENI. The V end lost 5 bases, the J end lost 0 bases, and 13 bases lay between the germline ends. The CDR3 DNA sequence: TGTGCCAGCTCAACACGGGGCCATGCAACTAATGAAAAACTGTTTTTT. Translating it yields CASSTRGHATNEKLFF.

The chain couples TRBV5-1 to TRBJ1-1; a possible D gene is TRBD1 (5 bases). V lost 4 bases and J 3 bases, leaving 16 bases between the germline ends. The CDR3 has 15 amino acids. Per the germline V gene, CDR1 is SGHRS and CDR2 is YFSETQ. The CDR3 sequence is CASSPLGGTHTEAFF. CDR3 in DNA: TGCGCCAGCAGCCCCTTGGGGGGGACCCACACTGAAGCTTTCTTT.

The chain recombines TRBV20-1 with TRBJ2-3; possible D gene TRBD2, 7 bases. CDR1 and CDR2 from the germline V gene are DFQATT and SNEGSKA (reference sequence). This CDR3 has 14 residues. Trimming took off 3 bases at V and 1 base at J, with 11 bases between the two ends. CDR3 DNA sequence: TGCAGTGCTAGTCTGGGGGGGCGCACAGATACGCAGTATTTT. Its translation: CSASLGGRTDTQYF.

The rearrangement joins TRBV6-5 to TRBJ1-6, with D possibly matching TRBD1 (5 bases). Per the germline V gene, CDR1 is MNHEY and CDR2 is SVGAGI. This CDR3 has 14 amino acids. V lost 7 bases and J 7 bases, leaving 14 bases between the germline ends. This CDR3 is CASTPRDSNSPLHF. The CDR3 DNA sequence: TGTGCCAGCACCCCCCGCGACAGCAATTCACCCCTCCACTTT.

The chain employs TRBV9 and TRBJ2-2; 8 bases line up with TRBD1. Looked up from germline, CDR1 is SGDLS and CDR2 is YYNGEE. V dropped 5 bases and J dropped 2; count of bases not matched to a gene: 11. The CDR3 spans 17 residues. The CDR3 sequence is CASSVGPGGRNTGELFF. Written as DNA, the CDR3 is TGTGCCAGCAGTGTCGGGCCAGGGGGCAGAAACACCGGGGAGCTGTTTTTT.

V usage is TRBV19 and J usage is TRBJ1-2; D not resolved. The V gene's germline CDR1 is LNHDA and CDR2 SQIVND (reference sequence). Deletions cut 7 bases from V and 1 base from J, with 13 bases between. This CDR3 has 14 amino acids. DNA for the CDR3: TGTGCCAGTACCGCGTCGGACTTTAACTATGGCTACACCTTC. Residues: CASTASDFNYGYTF. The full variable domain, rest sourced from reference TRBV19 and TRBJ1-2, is DGGITQSPKYLFRKEGQNVTLSCEQNLNHDAMYWYRQDPGQGLRLIYYSQIVNDFQKGDIAEGYSVSREKKESFPLTVTSAQKNPTAFYLCASTASDFNYGYTFGSGTRLTVV.

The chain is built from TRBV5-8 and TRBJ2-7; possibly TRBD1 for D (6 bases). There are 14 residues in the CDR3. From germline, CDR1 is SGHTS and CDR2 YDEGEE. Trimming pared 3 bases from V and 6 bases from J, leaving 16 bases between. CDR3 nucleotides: TGTGCCAGCAGCTCACGCACAGGGTGGGGCGAGCAGTACTTC. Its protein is CASSSRTGWGEQYF.

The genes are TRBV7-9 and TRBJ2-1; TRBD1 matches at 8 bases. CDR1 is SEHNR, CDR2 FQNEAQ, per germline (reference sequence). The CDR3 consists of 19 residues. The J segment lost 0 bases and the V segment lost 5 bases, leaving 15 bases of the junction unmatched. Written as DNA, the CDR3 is TGTGCCAGCAGCCCCAGGACAGGGCCCTTCACCAGCTCCTACAATGAGCAGTTCTTC. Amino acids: CASSPRTGPFTSSYNEQFF.